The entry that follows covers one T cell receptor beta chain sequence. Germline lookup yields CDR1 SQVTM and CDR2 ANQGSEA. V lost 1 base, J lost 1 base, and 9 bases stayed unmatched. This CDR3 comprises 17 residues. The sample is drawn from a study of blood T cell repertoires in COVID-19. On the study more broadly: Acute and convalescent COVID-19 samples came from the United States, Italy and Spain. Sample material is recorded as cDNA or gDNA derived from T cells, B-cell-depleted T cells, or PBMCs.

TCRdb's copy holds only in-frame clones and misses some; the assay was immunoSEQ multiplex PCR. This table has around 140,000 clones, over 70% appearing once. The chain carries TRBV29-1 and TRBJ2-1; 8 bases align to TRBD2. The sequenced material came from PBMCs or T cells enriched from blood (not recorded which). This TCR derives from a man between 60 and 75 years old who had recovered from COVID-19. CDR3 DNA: TGCAGCGTTGAAGGGTACCGGGAGGGCCTTTCCTACAATGAGCAGTTCTTC. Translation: CSVEGYREGLSYNEQFF.